This T cell receptor (beta chain) was recorded in a study of T cells in Graves' hyperthyroidism and ophthalmopathy (dated by TCRdb to between 2019 and 2020). Regarding the complete study: Peripheral blood samples were taken at initial diagnosis, before any treatment was given. To identify TCR V-J signatures that set the groups apart, the researchers used a discovery cohort of roughly 100 patients, made up of under 50 with Graves' ophthalmopathy and about 59 with stable Graves' hyperthyroidism. Prospective prediction of ophthalmopathy was tested in an independent validation cohort of 18 to 20 hyperthyroidism patients and 17 patients who later progressed to ophthalmopathy. The approximately 95 discovery patients were divided at random into training and test sets in a 7:3 ratio. Thyroid tissue and blood T-cell repertoires from roughly 6 Graves' hyperthyroidism patients were also compared in the study. Once sampling was done, hyperthyroidism patients were given methimazole at a starting dose of 30 mg daily, whereas ophthalmopathy patients were given high-dose intravenous methylprednisolone. TCR Vbeta CDR3 sequencing of 120 to 150 peripheral blood samples (about 45 ophthalmopathy, about 80 hyperthyroidism and approximately 17 progressor patients) is reported in the paper. On the study overall, not on this receptor specifically: During validation, the model predicted progression to ophthalmopathy a median of about 5.9 months ahead of onset, with just under 71% sensitivity and more than 72% specificity. No statistical method was used to set the sample size in advance, and investigators knew the group allocation. A model built on a 13 V-J signature distinguished ophthalmopathy from stable hyperthyroidism, reaching 87.88% sensitivity and approximately 83% specificity in cross-validation and 80%/75% in testing. Most expanded thyroid clonotypes (frequency above 0.001) were also detected in blood, a finding suggesting that blood repertoires may reflect thyroid immune responses.

Amplification of TCR beta CDR3 regions was carried out from RNA transcripts. The TCR CDR3 was subjected to a first round of RT-PCR using the HTBI primer set and the Qiagen OneStep RT-PCR kit. The libraries were constructed in a second round of multiplex PCR and then size-selected and purified. Paired-end sequencing of the libraries was performed with 100 bp reads on an Illumina HiSeq2000. The study's own analysis went as follows. SOAPnuke was used to process the raw data, with reads discarded if the reads contained adapters or uncalled bases, had a mean Phred below 15, or lacked an exact constant-primer or identifier match. COPE v1.2.5 was used to merge the high-quality paired reads, and each unique nucleotide sequence was defined as a clonotype. MiTCR v1.1 was used to align the clonotypes against IMGT TRBV, TRBD and TRBJ reference segments. Analysis was restricted to V-J combinations with a frequency above 0.0001, which covered just over 98% of repertoires. The TCS score was defined as F50 (clonal expansion) divided by E x V (chaos), with BLOSUM62-based TCRdist calculated between CDR3 peptides within each V-J. Welch's t-statistics and random forest reduced roughly 500 V-J features to under 15, which were used in a naive Bayes classifier (R e1071). In TCRdb, the public reads were trimmed at Q25 with fastp and aligned with MiXCR, with productive beta chains retained. Rows with one shared CDR3 protein collapse into an entry with the most common genes and DNA. The V and J calls come from TCRdb's annotation, not from the publication. The table for this sample lists roughly 420,000 distinct CDR3 sequences; roughly an eighth of them were counted only once. Together, the top ten hold approximately 5.3% of the sample.

The sample holds many counts of this clonotype. Its antigen remains unidentified. No base qualities exist here, and no much larger clone lies one base off it. Stable Graves' hyperthyroidism was defined as the absence of progression to ophthalmopathy over 18 months of follow-up. Hyperthyroidism patients were aged 18 to 65 years and newly diagnosed, with disease duration of less than 2 months. The study excluded patients with uncontrolled infections, other autoimmune diseases, pregnancy or lactation. Clinical symptoms, serum thyroxine and TRAb, thyroid ultrasound, and orbital computed tomography formed the basis for the diagnoses. Ficoll-Paque density gradient centrifugation was used to isolate PBMCs from around 10 ml of fresh peripheral blood. Total RNA was extracted using Trizol reagent, and RNA quality was assessed on an Agilent 2100 Bioanalyzer. This receptor was taken from a woman younger than 35 with Graves' hyperthyroidism. Sample: blood.

The nucleotides read TGTGCCAGCAGTCTTGACGCCGCACTCAGTTATACGCAGTATTTT. This gives the protein CASSLDAALSYTQYF. Here the chain combines TRBV12-3 or TRBV12-4 and TRBJ2-3; no confident D gene assignment can be made. Trimming removed 5 bases from V and 7 bases from J, leaving 19 bases between the germline ends. The CDR3 contains 15 residues, cysteine and phenylalanine counted. This entry keeps only the CDR3 DNA: 45 bases, framed from base 1.